This is a list of T cell receptor beta chains from one sample in a study of T cell responses to AZD1222 COVID-19 vaccine. Profiling relied on immunoSEQ multiplex PCR, and the TCRdb table lists in-frame clones only, not all of them. This sample has some 180,000 clones; more than 90% occur once, and the top ten carry approximately 4%. Material: peripheral blood, obtained 28 days after the second dose of the MenACWY control vaccine. Receptors originate from an adult who received the MenACWY meningococcal vaccine as a control. The CDR3 runs from the conserved cysteine through the conserved F or W. The order of the fields is clone size, D gene, J gene, V gene, CDR3 DNA, CDR3 protein. A D gene is named only where the DNA matches it firmly. Clone size is given for some rows only: seen once, a few or many times, or a class if the clone is expanded.

size: .
D: TRBD2
J: TRBJ2-7
V: TRBV9
DNA: TGTGCCAGCAGCTTTAGCGGGAGGGCCGACTACGAGCAGTACTTC
CDR3: CASSFSGRADYEQYF

size: .
D: .
J: TRBJ1-5
V: TRBV10-3
DNA: TGTGCCATCAGTGAGCGGACAGAAGGGAATCAGCCCCAGCATTTT
CDR3: CAISERTEGNQPQHF

size: .
D: TRBD2
J: TRBJ2-7
V: TRBV18
DNA: TGTGCCAGCTCACCTGGGACTAGCGGGACCTACGAGCAGTACTTC
CDR3: CASSPGTSGTYEQYF

size: .
D: TRBD2
J: TRBJ2-7
V: TRBV15
DNA: TGTGCCACCAGCAGAATTCTAGCGGGAGAGTCCTACGAGCAGTACTTC
CDR3: CATSRILAGESYEQYF

size: .
D: TRBD2
J: TRBJ2-1
V: TRBV6-2/TRBV6-3
DNA: TGTGCCAGCAGTTACACCATAGCGGGAGTGAGTTACAATGAGCAGTTCTTC
CDR3: CASSYTIAGVSYNEQFF

size: .
D: TRBD1
J: TRBJ1-1
V: TRBV11-3
DNA: TGTGCCAGCAGCACGGGACAGGGTTTGGGTGAAGCTTTCTTT
CDR3: CASSTGQGLGEAFF

size: .
D: .
J: TRBJ2-5
V: TRBV28
DNA: TGTGCCAGCAGGGACGGTTTTGACCTCGAGAAGACCCAGTACTTC
CDR3: CASRDGFDLEKTQYF

size: .
D: .
J: TRBJ1-5
V: TRBV6-1
DNA: TGTGCCAGCAGTGAAATTTGGGGGAATCAGCCCCAGCATTTT
CDR3: CASSEIWGNQPQHF

size: .
D: .
J: TRBJ2-2
V: TRBV9
DNA: TGTGCCAGCAGCGTAGTCCAGAACACCGGGGAGCTGTTTTTT
CDR3: CASSVVQNTGELFF

size: once
D: TRBD1
J: TRBJ2-1
V: TRBV28
DNA: TGTGCCAGCAGCCCGGGGCAGGGGGACGAGCAGTTCTTC
CDR3: CASSPGQGDEQFF

size: .
D: .
J: TRBJ2-3
V: TRBV9
DNA: TGTGCCAGCAGCGGGGGGCAGGGCAGGAGAGATACGCAGTATTTT
CDR3: CASSGGQGRRDTQYF

size: .
D: .
J: TRBJ1-2
V: TRBV2
DNA: TGTGCCAGCAGTGCAACAGACAGCTTAGTCTATGGCTACACCTTC
CDR3: CASSATDSLVYGYTF

size: .
D: .
J: TRBJ1-1
V: TRBV18
DNA: TGTGCCAGCTCCCCCTCCATGAACACTGAAGCTTTCTTT
CDR3: CASSPSMNTEAFF

size: .
D: .
J: TRBJ2-1
V: TRBV25-1
DNA: TGTGCCAGCAGTGAACGAGGTGGAAGCACTCCCCGCAATGAGCAGTTCTTC
CDR3: CASSERGGSTPRNEQFF

size: .
D: TRBD2
J: TRBJ2-3
V: TRBV11-3
DNA: TGTGCCAGCAGCCCCGGACTAGCGGGAGGCGGCGCAGATACGCAGTATTTT
CDR3: CASSPGLAGGGADTQYF

size: few
D: .
J: TRBJ2-3
V: TRBV24-1
DNA: TGTGCCACCAGTGACACCGCCCAGGGGACCGCTAGCACAGATACGCAGTATTTT
CDR3: CATSDTAQGTASTDTQYF

size: .
D: .
J: TRBJ1-1
V: TRBV5-1
DNA: TGCGCCAGCAGCCCACGTCAGGGCGGGAGCACTGAAGCTTTCTTT
CDR3: CASSPRQGGSTEAFF

size: .
D: .
J: TRBJ2-2
V: TRBV29-1
DNA: TGCAGCGTAACAAACACCGGGGAGCTGTTTTTT
CDR3: CSVTNTGELFF

size: .
D: .
J: TRBJ2-1
V: TRBV6-5
DNA: TGTGCCACGAGGGAGTGGGGAAACAATGAGCAGTTCTTC
CDR3: CATREWGNNEQFF

size: once
D: .
J: TRBJ1-3
V: TRBV2
DNA: TGTGCCAGCAGTGAGCAGGGCTGGGCGTCTGGAAACACCATATATTTT
CDR3: CASSEQGWASGNTIYF

size: .
D: .
J: TRBJ2-1
V: TRBV11-2
DNA: TGTGCCAGCAGCCAAAGCGGAACATACAATGAGCAGTTCTTC
CDR3: CASSQSGTYNEQFF

size: few
D: .
J: TRBJ1-2
V: TRBV2
DNA: TGTGCCAGCACCACGGGGGCAATTTATGGCTACACCTTC
CDR3: CASTTGAIYGYTF

size: .
D: .
J: TRBJ2-7
V: TRBV4-1
DNA: TGCGCCAGCAGCCAAGTAGTAGGGCCCCACTACGAGCAGTACTTC
CDR3: CASSQVVGPHYEQYF

size: .
D: TRBD2
J: TRBJ2-1
V: TRBV6-5
DNA: TGTGCCAGCACCCTGACTAGCGTCCACAATGAGCAGTTCTTC
CDR3: CASTLTSVHNEQFF

size: once
D: .
J: TRBJ2-7
V: TRBV18
DNA: TGTGCCAGCTCCCCCTATGGCGACGAGCAGTACTTC
CDR3: CASSPYGDEQYF

size: .
D: .
J: TRBJ1-6
V: TRBV6-2/TRBV6-3
DNA: TGTGCCAGCAGTTACTCCGGGGGACACAATTCACCCCTCCACTTT
CDR3: CASSYSGGHNSPLHF

size: .
D: .
J: TRBJ2-5
V: TRBV28
DNA: TGTGCCAGCAGTTTCCGCTTCGGGAGGGGACAGACGCAAGAGACCCAGTACTTC
CDR3: CASSFRFGRGQTQETQYF

size: .
D: TRBD1
J: TRBJ1-4
V: TRBV9
DNA: TGTGCCAGCAGCGACTCCGGGACAGTTAATGAAAAACTGTTTTTT
CDR3: CASSDSGTVNEKLFF

size: .
D: .
J: TRBJ2-7
V: TRBV5-1
DNA: TGCGCCAGCAGTCCGGAGACCTACGAGCAGTACTTC
CDR3: CASSPETYEQYF

size: .
D: TRBD1
J: TRBJ1-4
V: TRBV3-1/TRBV3-2
DNA: TGTGCCAGCAAGTTGGGACAGGGTTTCGAAAAACTGTTTTTT
CDR3: CASKLGQGFEKLFF

size: .
D: .
J: TRBJ1-5
V: TRBV7-2
DNA: TGTGCCAGCAGCTTAGCGATGGGGTTGAGCAATCAGCCCCAGCATTTT
CDR3: CASSLAMGLSNQPQHF

size: .
D: .
J: TRBJ2-7
V: TRBV24-1
DNA: TGTGCCACCAGTGATCACCCGGGGGCAAAGCAGTACTTC
CDR3: CATSDHPGAKQYF

size: .
D: .
J: TRBJ1-1
V: TRBV25-1
DNA: TGTGCCAGCAGTGAAGAGGGTAGAGCTTTCTTT
CDR3: CASSEEGRAFF

size: .
D: TRBD1
J: TRBJ1-3
V: TRBV9
DNA: TGTGCCAGCAGCGCGCCTGACAGGGCTGGAAACACCATATATTTT
CDR3: CASSAPDRAGNTIYF

size: once
D: .
J: TRBJ1-2
V: TRBV27
DNA: TGTGCCAGCAGTTTCTCCCGCGGGTATGGCTACACCTTC
CDR3: CASSFSRGYGYTF

size: .
D: TRBD1
J: TRBJ1-1
V: TRBV19
DNA: TGTGCCAGTAGTGCACAACAGGGGTTATACACTGAAGCTTTCTTT
CDR3: CASSAQQGLYTEAFF

size: once
D: .
J: TRBJ1-4
V: TRBV2
DNA: TGTGCCAGCAGAGGAGGATCCTCACTAGGGGAAAAACTGTTTTTT
CDR3: CASRGGSSLGEKLFF

size: .
D: .
J: TRBJ1-3
V: TRBV19
DNA: TGTGCCAGTAGTATAAAGGGGGAGGGCGGAAACACCATATATTTT
CDR3: CASSIKGEGGNTIYF

size: .
D: TRBD1
J: TRBJ2-1
V: TRBV7-6
DNA: TGTGCCAGCAGCTTAGCGGCAGGTAGGGACAGACCTAACAATGAGCAGTTCTTC
CDR3: CASSLAAGRDRPNNEQFF

size: .
D: TRBD1
J: TRBJ1-2
V: TRBV6-2/TRBV6-3
DNA: TGTGCCAGCAGTACCGCGGGACAGGGAAGCGGCTACACCTTC
CDR3: CASSTAGQGSGYTF

size: .
D: .
J: TRBJ1-1
V: TRBV24-1
DNA: TGTGCCACCAGTGATCCGCTGATCACTGAAGCTTTCTTT
CDR3: CATSDPLITEAFF

size: once
D: TRBD1
J: TRBJ2-5
V: TRBV29-1
DNA: TGCAGCGTAGCCGGGACAGAACAAGAGACCCAGTACTTC
CDR3: CSVAGTEQETQYF

size: .
D: .
J: TRBJ1-2
V: TRBV27
DNA: TGTGCCAGCAGAGGGGGGCGAGACTATGGCTACACCTTC
CDR3: CASRGGRDYGYTF

size: .
D: .
J: TRBJ1-1
V: TRBV29-1
DNA: TGCAGCGCCCGACAAACGAACACTGAAGCTTTCTTT
CDR3: CSARQTNTEAFF

size: .
D: TRBD2
J: TRBJ2-7
V: TRBV14
DNA: TGTGCCAGCAGCCCTAGCGGGAGAACCTACGAGCAGTACTTC
CDR3: CASSPSGRTYEQYF